These 29 T cell receptor beta chains came from one sample sequenced in a study of control samples from healthy donors and cancer patients. Profiling relied on immunoSEQ multiplex PCR, and the TCRdb table lists in-frame clones only, not all of them. In the table there are 150,000 to 200,000 clones, over 85% of which are singletons. The sample was blood. The receptors were gathered from a middle-aged woman in good health.

The J gene is TRBJ2-5, the V gene TRBV7-3; unclear D gene. V was shortened by 5 bases and J by 1 base, with 14 bases between the two germline ends. CDR1 is SGHTA and CDR2 is FQGTGA in the germline V gene. The CDR3 spans 15 residues. Here the CDR3 DNA reads TGTGCCAGCAGCGCCCATGGGTCCGTCCAAGAGACCCAGTACTTC. This gives the protein CASSAHGSVQETQYF.

The chain recombines TRBV9 with TRBJ1-1, with D tentatively TRBD1 (5 bases). The CDR3 extends over 13 amino acids. V lost 2 bases, J lost 4 bases, and 9 bases lay in between. Germline V gives CDR1 SGDLS, CDR2 YYNGEE. The CDR3 nucleotides are TGTGCCAGCAGCGTCGGGACTCCCACTGAAGCTTTCTTT. It codes for CASSVGTPTEAFF.

The chain couples TRBV11-2 to TRBJ1-2; 10 nucleotides line up with TRBD1. CDR1 is SGHAT, CDR2 FQNNGV, per germline. The CDR3 extends over 13 amino acids. With 5 bases clipped from V and 8 bases from J, the junction kept 5 bases outside the gene matches. The CDR3 loop reads CASSKDRGQGYTF. The CDR3 region has the DNA TGTGCCAGCAGCAAAGACAGGGGGCAAGGCTACACCTTC. Using reference TRBV11-2 and TRBJ1-2 for the parts outside the CDR3, the full variable domain is EAGVAQSPRYKIIEKRQSVAFWCNPISGHATLYWYQQILGQGPKLLIQFQNNGVVDDSQLPKDRFSAERLKGVDSTLKIQPAKLEDSAVYLCASSKDRGQGYTFGSGTRLTVV.

J is TRBJ1-3 and V is TRBV7-2; no clear D gene. Per the germline V gene, CDR1 is SGHTA and CDR2 is FQGNSA. There are 12 residues in the CDR3. Trimming left V 4 bases short and J 4 bases short, with 5 bases between. The CDR3 loop is CASSYRGNTIYF. The CDR3 coding sequence is TGTGCCAGCAGCTACAGAGGAAACACCATATATTTT. The variable domain in full, completed from reference TRBV7-2 and TRBJ1-3, reads GAGVSQSPSNKVTEKGKDVELRCDPISGHTALYWYRQSLGQGLEFLIYFQGNSAPDKSGLPSDRFSAERTGGSVSTLTIQRTQQEDSAVYLCASSYRGNTIYFGEGSWLTVV.

This CDR3 reads CSASLAETQYF. CDR3 nucleotide sequence: TGCAGTGCTAGTCTGGCAGAGACCCAGTACTTC. This chain links TRBV20-1 with TRBJ2-5; D gene ambiguous. The CDR3 length is 11 residues. V lost 3 bases, J lost 4 bases, and 6 bases lay in between. Germline lookup yields CDR1 DFQATT and CDR2 SNEGSKA (reference sequence).

Note on this clone: This specimen includes other DNA sequences encoding the same CDR3. This chain uses TRBV5-1 with TRBJ2-2; 7 bases match TRBD2. The length of the CDR3 is 13 residues. The V gene's germline CDR1 is SGHRS and CDR2 YFSETQ. With 4 bases clipped from V and 4 bases from J, the junction kept 1 base outside the gene matches. CDR3 loop: CASSPSGTGELFF. The CDR3, as DNA: TGCGCCAGCAGCCCTAGCGGCACCGGGGAGCTGTTTTTT.

This chain links TRBV30 with TRBJ1-2, with D unclear. In germline, CDR1 is GTSNPN, CDR2 SVGIG (reference sequence). V was shortened by 2 bases and J by 6 bases, with 10 bases between the two germline ends. The length of the CDR3 is 12 residues. The CDR3 here is CAWSPRVDGYTF. CDR3 DNA: TGTGCCTGGAGTCCGAGGGTGGATGGCTACACCTTC.

J is TRBJ2-7 and V is TRBV18, with 9 nucleotides matching TRBD2. There are 15 residues in the CDR3. Germline CDR1 is KGHSH and CDR2 is LQKENI. J gave up 3 bases and V 3 bases, and 6 bases lay outside the gene matches. The CDR3 region is CASSPNPSGDYEQYF. CDR3 sequence (DNA): TGTGCCAGCTCACCTAACCCTAGCGGGGACTACGAGCAGTACTTC.

The chain couples TRBV5-1 to TRBJ2-1; TRBD2 might be the D (6 bases). There are 14 residues in the CDR3. Germline-derived CDR1 and CDR2 are SGHRS and YFSETQ. V dropped 4 bases and J dropped 5 bases, with 13 bases sitting between them. This CDR3 is CASSPPGVNNEQFF. The CDR3 DNA reads TGCGCCAGCAGCCCCCCGGGGGTAAACAATGAGCAGTTCTTC.

The chain uses TRBV19 and TRBJ2-3; 12 positions agree with TRBD2. V lost 5 bases, J lost 4 bases, and 7 bases stayed unmatched. This CDR3 is built from 16 residues. Germline CDR1 and CDR2: LNHDA and SQIVND (reference sequence). This CDR3 reads CASSPAPSGGADTQYF. The CDR3 DNA is TGTGCCAGTAGTCCAGCCCCTAGCGGGGGGGCAGATACGCAGTATTTT.

This chain links TRBV4-2 with TRBJ1-2; unclear D gene. Germline V gives CDR1 LGHNA, CDR2 YNFKEQ. V gave up 2 bases and J gave up 10 bases, with 14 bases separating them. This CDR3 is 13 amino acids long. CDR3 nucleotides: TGTGCCAGCAGCCAACTAGAAAAGGACGACTACACCTTC. Protein: CASSQLEKDDYTF.

This clone was found once. J is TRBJ2-5 and V is TRBV27; TRBD1 agrees at 7 bases. Germline CDR1 reads MNHEY; CDR2 reads SMNVEV (reference sequence). Trimming removed 6 bases from V and 7 bases from J; junction bases left unmatched: 17. This CDR3 has 16 residues. The CDR3 DNA follows: TGTGCCAGCAGACCGACTACAGGGACAGTCCAGAGGACCCAGTACTTC. As protein: CASRPTTGTVQRTQYF.

The genes are TRBV9 and TRBJ1-2; D unresolved. The V gene's germline CDR1 is SGDLS and CDR2 YYNGEE. The CDR3 contains 13 residues. The V and J ends lost 0 bases and 7 bases respectively, with 10 bases between them. The CDR3 reads CASSVDQERGYTF. DNA of the CDR3: TGTGCCAGCAGCGTAGATCAGGAACGTGGCTACACCTTC.

Note on this clone: Other DNA sequences of this sample code for an identical CDR3. The gene calls are TRBV9 and TRBJ2-2, with D tentatively TRBD2 (5 bases). From germline, CDR1 is SGDLS and CDR2 YYNGEE. The V end lost 0 bases, the J end lost 5 bases, and 5 bases lay between the germline ends. The CDR3 is made up of 13 amino acids. The CDR3 coding sequence is TGTGCCAGCAGCGTAGGAGGGACCGGGGAGCTGTTTTTT. This encodes CASSVGGTGELFF.

The V gene is TRBV7-9, the J gene TRBJ1-1; the D gene is possibly TRBD1 (5 bases). The germline CDR1 and CDR2 sequences are SEHNR and FQNEAQ (reference sequence). This CDR3 region has 14 residues. The V end was cut by 8 bases, the J end by 1 base, with 14 bases between. CDR3 in amino acids: CASLPQGRNTEAFF. In nucleotides, the CDR3 is TGTGCCAGCTTACCCCAGGGACGGAACACTGAAGCTTTCTTT.

The rearrangement links TRBV9 to TRBJ1-3, with D possibly being TRBD1 (5 bases). Trimming shortened V by 0 bases and J by 3 bases, and 10 bases separated the two germline ends. The CDR3 is made up of 15 amino acids. In germline, CDR1 is SGDLS, CDR2 YYNGEE. The CDR3 region has the DNA TGTGCCAGCAGCGTAGGGGGCTATAGTGGAAACACCATATATTTT. It translates to CASSVGGYSGNTIYF.

The chain couples TRBV7-9 to TRBJ1-2; D gene unclear. The V gene lost 5 bases and the J gene lost 5 bases, with 15 bases spanning the gap. Germline CDR1 reads SEHNR; CDR2 reads FQNEAQ (reference sequence). The CDR3 is made up of 14 amino acids. In DNA form, the CDR3 reads TGTGCCAGCAGCGATCGGGTTTCCCTTTATGGCTACACCTTC. It yields the protein CASSDRVSLYGYTF.

The chain combines TRBV4-1 with TRBJ2-1; 9 bases fit TRBD2. The CDR3 runs 16 residues. J was trimmed by 9 bases and V by 0 bases; bases with no gene match: 9. Germline loops: CDR1 MGHRA, CDR2 YSYEKL. DNA of the CDR3: TGCGCCAGCAGCCAAGATGGGACTAGCTCTGTTAGTGAGCAGTTCTTC. Protein product: CASSQDGTSSVSEQFF.

V and J are TRBV11-2 and TRBJ2-7; 8 bases align to TRBD1. The CDR3 contains 14 residues. The junction had 2 bases not matched to a gene; V was cut back by 2 bases and J by 2 bases. Looked up from germline, CDR1 is SGHAT and CDR2 is FQNNGV. CDR3 DNA: TGTGCCAGCAGCTTACAGGGGGCGGCCTACGAGCAGTACTTC. Translation: CASSLQGAAYEQYF.

This clone came up once. The chain is built from TRBV6-5 and TRBJ1-2, with D uncertain. The CDR3 is made up of 16 amino acids. The V gene lost 0 bases and the J gene lost 4 bases, with 15 bases spanning the gap. The V gene's germline CDR1 is MNHEY and CDR2 SVGAGI. The CDR3 is CASSYSGGRVTYGYTF. In DNA form, the CDR3 reads TGTGCCAGCAGTTACTCGGGAGGCAGAGTGACCTATGGCTACACCTTC.

The V call is TRBV27, the J call TRBJ1-1; D unclear. The germline CDR1 and CDR2 sequences are MNHEY and SMNVEV (reference sequence). With 5 bases removed from V and 3 bases from J, the gap between germline ends came to 22 bases. The CDR3 has 17 amino acids. CDR3 residues: CASSHLKGGGVYTEAFF. The CDR3 DNA is TGTGCCAGCAGTCACCTAAAAGGCGGCGGAGTTTACACTGAAGCTTTCTTT.

This clone was observed once. This sequence joins TRBV7-6 and TRBJ2-1; either TRBD1 or TRBD2 may fit D (5 bases each). The V and J ends lost 5 bases and 0 bases respectively, with 17 bases between them. Germline V gene lookup returns CDR1 SGHVS and CDR2 FNYEAQ. The CDR3 consists of 17 residues. CDR3 sequence: CASSPRGRRSSYNEQFF. The CDR3 DNA sequence: TGTGCCAGCAGCCCACGGGGACGTCGAAGCTCCTACAATGAGCAGTTCTTC.

Here the CDR3 DNA reads TGTGCCAGCAGCTTGGCGGGACAGTGGAACACTGAAGCTTTCTTT. This sequence encodes CASSLAGQWNTEAFF. V and J are TRBV5-5 and TRBJ1-1, with 7 bases that match TRBD1. Losses at the gene ends were 0 bases for V and 1 base for J; bases not matched to a gene: 3. Per the germline V gene, CDR1 is SGHKS and CDR2 is YYEKEE (reference sequence). This CDR3 contains 15 residues.

The V and J genes are TRBV9 and TRBJ1-5; no clear D gene. Trimming removed 4 bases from V and 2 bases from J, with 10 bases in between. There are 14 residues in the CDR3. Germline-derived CDR1 and CDR2 are SGDLS and YYNGEE. CDR3 sequence: CASSSSFGNQPQHF. The CDR3 nucleotides are TGTGCCAGCAGCTCCAGTTTCGGCAATCAGCCCCAGCATTTT.

This rearrangement joins TRBV7-2 to TRBJ2-6; D call uncertain. V was pared by 4 bases and J by 0 bases, with 16 bases between. CDR3 length: 18 amino acids. The germline CDR1 and CDR2 sequences are SGHTA and FQGNSA. The CDR3 bases are TGTGCCAGCAGCTCTGCGTCCGGGTTTTACTCTGGGGCCAACGTCCTGACTTTC. Translating it yields CASSSASGFYSGANVLTF.

This chain links TRBV7-9 with TRBJ1-2; perhaps TRBD1 as D (6 bases). The V end lost 2 bases, the J end lost 0 bases, and 22 bases lay between the germline ends. The CDR3 is 19 amino acids. The germline gives CDR1 SEHNR, CDR2 FQNEAQ (reference sequence). The CDR3 DNA follows: TGTGCCAGCAGCTTATCAACCGGGACAAGTAGTTTTGCTAACTATGGCTACACCTTC. Translated: CASSLSTGTSSFANYGYTF.

This chain connects TRBV5-6 to TRBJ1-1, with D unresolved. Germline loops: CDR1 SGHDT, CDR2 YYEEEE. V lost 0 bases to trimming and J lost 1 base, with 7 bases between them. The CDR3 contains 14 residues. CDR3 sequence (DNA): TGTGCCAGCAGCTTGGGGTCAGCGAACACTGAAGCTTTCTTT. Translating it yields CASSLGSANTEAFF. Looking up the rest from reference TRBV5-6 and TRBJ1-1 gives the full variable domain: DAGVTQSPTHLIKTRGQQVTLRCSPKSGHDTVSWYQQALGQGPQFIFQYYEEEERQRGNFPDRFSGHQFPNYSSELNVNALLLGDSALYLCASSLGSANTEAFFGQGTRLTVV.

The CDR3 protein is CASSLATGPKTYEQYF. CDR3 in DNA: TGTGCCAGCAGCTTGGCCACGGGACCCAAGACCTACGAGCAGTACTTC. This rearrangement joins TRBV5-4 to TRBJ2-7, with D perhaps assigned TRBD1 or TRBD2 (5 bases each). CDR1 and CDR2 (germline): SGHNT, YYREEE (reference sequence). The CDR3 loop spans 16 amino acids. Trimming cost V 0 bases and J 2 bases, with 15 bases left between them.

Here the CDR3 DNA reads TGCGCCAGCAGCTTGGGTAGCGGGGGGTCCCAAAGCTCCTACAATGAGCAGTTCTTC. Translation gives CASSLGSGGSQSSYNEQFF. The chain joins TRBV5-1 to TRBJ2-1, with TRBD2 matching 10 bases. V gave up 0 bases and J gave up 0 bases; unmatched junction bases: 9. The CDR3 length is 19 residues. The V gene's germline CDR1 is SGHRS and CDR2 YFSETQ.